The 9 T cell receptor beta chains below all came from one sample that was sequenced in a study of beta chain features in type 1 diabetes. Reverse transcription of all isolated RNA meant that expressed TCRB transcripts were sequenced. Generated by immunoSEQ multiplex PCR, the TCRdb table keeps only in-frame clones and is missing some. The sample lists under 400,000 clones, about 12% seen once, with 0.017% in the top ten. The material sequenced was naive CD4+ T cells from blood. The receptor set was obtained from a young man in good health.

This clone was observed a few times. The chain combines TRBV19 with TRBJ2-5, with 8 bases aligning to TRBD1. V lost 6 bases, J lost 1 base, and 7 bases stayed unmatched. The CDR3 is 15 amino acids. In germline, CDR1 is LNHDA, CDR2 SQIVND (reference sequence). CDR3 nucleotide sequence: TGTGCCAGTAGCAGGACAGGGACTTTCCAAGAGACCCAGTACTTC. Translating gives CASSRTGTFQETQYF.

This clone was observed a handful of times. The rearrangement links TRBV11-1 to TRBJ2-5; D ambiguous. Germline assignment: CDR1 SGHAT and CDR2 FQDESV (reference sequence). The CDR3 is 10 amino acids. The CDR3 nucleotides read TGTGGGCAGGTGTTAGAGACCCAGTACTTC. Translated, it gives CGQVLETQYF.

The CDR3 loop is CASSLRDTFSYEQYF. DNA of the CDR3: TGTGCCAGCAGTTTGAGGGACACCTTCTCCTACGAGCAGTACTTC. This sequence joins TRBV28 and TRBJ2-7, with a weak D call TRBD1 (6 bases). The length of the CDR3 is 15 residues. Germline CDR1 is MDHEN and CDR2 is SYDVKM. Trimming pared 3 bases from V and 0 bases from J, leaving 12 bases between.

CDR3 sequence: CASSNGQGAQVYGYTF. The DNA for the CDR3 is TGTGCCAGCAGCAACGGACAGGGGGCGCAGGTCTATGGCTACACCTTC. The chain carries TRBV5-4 and TRBJ1-2; 11 nucleotides agree with TRBD1. The J segment lost 4 bases and the V segment lost 4 bases, leaving 9 bases of the junction unmatched. Germline V lookup: CDR1 SGHNT, CDR2 YYREEE (reference sequence). The CDR3 contains 16 residues.

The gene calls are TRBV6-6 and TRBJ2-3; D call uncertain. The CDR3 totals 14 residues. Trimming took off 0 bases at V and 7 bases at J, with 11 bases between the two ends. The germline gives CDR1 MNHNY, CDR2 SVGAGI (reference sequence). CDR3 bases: TGTGCCAGCAGTTACTCGAGGTCGGCCAATACGCAGTATTTT. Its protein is CASSYSRSANTQYF.

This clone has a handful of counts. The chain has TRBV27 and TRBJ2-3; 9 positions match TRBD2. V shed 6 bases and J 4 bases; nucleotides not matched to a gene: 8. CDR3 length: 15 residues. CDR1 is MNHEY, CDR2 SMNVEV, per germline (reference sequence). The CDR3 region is CASSPGTSRADTQYF. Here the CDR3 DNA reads TGTGCCAGCAGCCCAGGGACTAGCCGGGCAGATACGCAGTATTTT.

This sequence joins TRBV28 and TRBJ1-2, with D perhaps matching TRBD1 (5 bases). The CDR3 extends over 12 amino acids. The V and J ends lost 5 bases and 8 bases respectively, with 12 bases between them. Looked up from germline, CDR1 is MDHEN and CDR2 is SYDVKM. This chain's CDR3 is CASSLQGVGYTF. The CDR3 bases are TGTGCCAGCAGTCTCCAGGGTGTAGGCTACACCTTC.

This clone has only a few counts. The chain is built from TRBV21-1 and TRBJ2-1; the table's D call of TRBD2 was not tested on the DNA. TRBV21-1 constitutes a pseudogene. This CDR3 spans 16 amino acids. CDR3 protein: CASSKGEGSSYNEQFF. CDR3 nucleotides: TGTGCCAGCAGCAAAGGGGAGGGTAGCTCCTACAATGAGCAGTTCTTC.

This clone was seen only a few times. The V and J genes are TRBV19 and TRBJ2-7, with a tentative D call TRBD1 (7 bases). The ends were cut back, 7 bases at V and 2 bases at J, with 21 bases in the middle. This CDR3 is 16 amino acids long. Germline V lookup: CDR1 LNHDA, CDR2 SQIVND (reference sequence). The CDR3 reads CASTQYGQGGPYEQYF. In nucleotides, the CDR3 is TGTGCCAGTACCCAATATGGCCAGGGGGGCCCCTACGAGCAGTACTTC.